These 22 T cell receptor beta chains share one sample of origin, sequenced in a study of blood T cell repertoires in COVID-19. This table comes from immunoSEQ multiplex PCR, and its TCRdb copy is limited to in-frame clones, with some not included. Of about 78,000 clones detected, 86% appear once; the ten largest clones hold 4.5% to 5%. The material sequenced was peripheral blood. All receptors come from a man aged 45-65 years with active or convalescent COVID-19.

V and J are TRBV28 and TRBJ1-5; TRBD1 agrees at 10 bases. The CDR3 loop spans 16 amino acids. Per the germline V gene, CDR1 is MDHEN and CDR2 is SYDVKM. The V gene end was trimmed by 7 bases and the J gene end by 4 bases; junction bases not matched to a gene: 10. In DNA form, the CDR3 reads TGTGCCAGCACCACGACAGGGGGCTTAGGAAATCAGCCCCAGCATTTT. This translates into CASTTTGGLGNQPQHF.

The CDR3 region is CASSTQGRPQHF. CDR3 sequence (DNA): TGTGCCAGCAGCACACAGGGGCGGCCCCAGCATTTT. The chain combines TRBV21-1 with TRBJ1-5; the DNA was not used to check the table's D call, TRBD1. TRBV21-1 is annotated as a pseudogene. This CDR3 contains 12 residues.

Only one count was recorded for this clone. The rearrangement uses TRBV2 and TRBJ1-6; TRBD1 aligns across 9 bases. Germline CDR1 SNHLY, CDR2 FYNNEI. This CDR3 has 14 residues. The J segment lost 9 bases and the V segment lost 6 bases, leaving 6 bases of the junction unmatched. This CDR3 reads CASRGTGFSSPLHF. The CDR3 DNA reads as TGTGCCAGCAGAGGGACAGGGTTTAGTTCACCCCTCCACTTT.

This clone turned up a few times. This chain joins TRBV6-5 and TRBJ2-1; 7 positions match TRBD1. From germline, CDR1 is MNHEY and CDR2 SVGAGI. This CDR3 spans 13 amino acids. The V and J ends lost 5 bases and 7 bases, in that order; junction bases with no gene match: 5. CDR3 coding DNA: TGTGCCAGCAGTACAGGGGCGTGGAATGAGCAGTTCTTC. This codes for CASSTGAWNEQFF.

The CDR3 region has the DNA TGTGCCAGCAGCGAACGGGACAGGGGCCCTAGCAATCAGCCCCAGCATTTT. Protein sequence: CASSERDRGPSNQPQHF. The V gene is TRBV21-1, the J gene TRBJ1-5; the table's D call, TRBD1, was not checked against the DNA. TRBV21-1 represents a pseudogene. CDR3 length: 17 residues.

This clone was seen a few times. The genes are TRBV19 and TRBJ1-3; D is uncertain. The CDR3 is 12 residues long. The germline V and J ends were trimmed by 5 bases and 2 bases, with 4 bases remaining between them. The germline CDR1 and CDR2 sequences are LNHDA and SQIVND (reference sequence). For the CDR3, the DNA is TGTGCCAGTAGTCGGGCTGGAAACACCATATATTTT. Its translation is CASSRAGNTIYF.

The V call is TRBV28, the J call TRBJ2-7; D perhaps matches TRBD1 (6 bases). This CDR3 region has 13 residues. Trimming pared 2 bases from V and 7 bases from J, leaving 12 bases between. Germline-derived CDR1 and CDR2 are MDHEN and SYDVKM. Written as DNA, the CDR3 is TGTGCCAGCAGTTTAGGACAGCTTCTAGAGCAGTACTTC. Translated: CASSLGQLLEQYF.

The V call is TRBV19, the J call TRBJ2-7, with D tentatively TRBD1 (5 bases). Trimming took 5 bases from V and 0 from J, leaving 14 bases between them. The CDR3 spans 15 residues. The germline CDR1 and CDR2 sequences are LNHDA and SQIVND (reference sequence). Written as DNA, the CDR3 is TGTGCCAGTAGTGTTACAGGTTTTAGCTCCTACGAGCAGTACTTC. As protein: CASSVTGFSSYEQYF.

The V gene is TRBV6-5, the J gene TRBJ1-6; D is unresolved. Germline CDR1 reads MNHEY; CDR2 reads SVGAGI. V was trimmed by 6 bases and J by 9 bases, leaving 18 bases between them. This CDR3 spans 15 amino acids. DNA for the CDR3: TGTGCCAGCAGCACCGAGACGGGTTGGCGTTCACCCCTCCACTTT. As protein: CASSTETGWRSPLHF.

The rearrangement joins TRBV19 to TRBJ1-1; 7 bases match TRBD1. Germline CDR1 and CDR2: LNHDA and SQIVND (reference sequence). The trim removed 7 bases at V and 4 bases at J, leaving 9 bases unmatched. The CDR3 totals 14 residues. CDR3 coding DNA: TGTGCCAGTACCTCGACAGGGCATGGCACTGAAGCTTTCTTT. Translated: CASTSTGHGTEAFF.

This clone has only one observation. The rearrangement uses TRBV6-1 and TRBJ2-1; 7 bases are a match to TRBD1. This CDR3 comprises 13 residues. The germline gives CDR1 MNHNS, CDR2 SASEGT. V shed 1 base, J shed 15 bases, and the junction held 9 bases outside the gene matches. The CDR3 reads CASSEEGWGQPFF. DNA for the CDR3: TGTGCCAGCAGTGAAGAGGGATGGGGACAGCCGTTCTTC.

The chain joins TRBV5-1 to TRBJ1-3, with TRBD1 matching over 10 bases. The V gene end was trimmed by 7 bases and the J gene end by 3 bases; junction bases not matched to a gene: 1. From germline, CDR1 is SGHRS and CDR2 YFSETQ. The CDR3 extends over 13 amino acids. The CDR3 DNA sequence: TGCGCCAGCGGGACAGGGGATGGAAACACCATATATTTT. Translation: CASGTGDGNTIYF.

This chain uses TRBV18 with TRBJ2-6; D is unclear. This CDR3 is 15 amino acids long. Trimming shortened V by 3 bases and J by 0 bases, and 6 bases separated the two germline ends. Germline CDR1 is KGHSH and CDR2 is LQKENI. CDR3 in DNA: TGTGCCAGCTCACCTCTTCCCTCTGGGGCCAACGTCCTGACTTTC. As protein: CASSPLPSGANVLTF.

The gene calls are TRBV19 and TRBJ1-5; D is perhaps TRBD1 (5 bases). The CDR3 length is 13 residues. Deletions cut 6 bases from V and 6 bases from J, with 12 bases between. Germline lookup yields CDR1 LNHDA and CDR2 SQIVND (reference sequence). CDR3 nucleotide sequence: TGTGCCAGTAGCCCGGGACTTCGTCAGCCCCAGCATTTT. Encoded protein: CASSPGLRQPQHF. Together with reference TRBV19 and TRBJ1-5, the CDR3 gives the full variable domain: DGGITQSPKYLFRKEGQNVTLSCEQNLNHDAMYWYRQDPGQGLRLIYYSQIVNDFQKGDIAEGYSVSREKKESFPLTVTSAQKNPTAFYLCASSPGLRQPQHFGDGTRLSIL.

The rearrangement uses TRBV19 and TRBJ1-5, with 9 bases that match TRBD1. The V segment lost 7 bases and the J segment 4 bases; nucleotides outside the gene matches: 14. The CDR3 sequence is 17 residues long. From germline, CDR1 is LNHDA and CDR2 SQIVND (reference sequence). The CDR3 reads CASTTVVWTGENQPQHF. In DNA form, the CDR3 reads TGTGCCAGTACCACGGTGGTGTGGACAGGGGAGAATCAGCCCCAGCATTTT.

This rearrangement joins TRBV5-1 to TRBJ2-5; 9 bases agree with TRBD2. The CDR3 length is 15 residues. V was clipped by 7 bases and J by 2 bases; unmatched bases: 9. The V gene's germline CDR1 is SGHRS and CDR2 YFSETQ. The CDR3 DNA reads TGCGCCAGCTGGCTCTCAGCGGGGGGTCAAGAGACCCAGTACTTC. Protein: CASWLSAGGQETQYF.

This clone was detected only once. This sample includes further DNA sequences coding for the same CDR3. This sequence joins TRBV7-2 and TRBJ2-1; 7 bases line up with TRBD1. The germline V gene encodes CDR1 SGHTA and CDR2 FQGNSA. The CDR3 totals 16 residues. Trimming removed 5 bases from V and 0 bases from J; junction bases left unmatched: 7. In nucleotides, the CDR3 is TGTGCCAGCAGCCTAGAGGGGGACAGCTCCTACAATGAGCAGTTCTTC. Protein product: CASSLEGDSSYNEQFF.

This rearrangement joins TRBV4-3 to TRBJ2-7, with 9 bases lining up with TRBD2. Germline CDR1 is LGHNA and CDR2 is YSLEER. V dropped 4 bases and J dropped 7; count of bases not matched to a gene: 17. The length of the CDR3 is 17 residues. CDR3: CASSRSFEEAGGGEQYF. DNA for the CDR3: TGCGCCAGCAGCCGATCCTTCGAAGAAGCGGGGGGTGGAGAGCAGTACTTC.

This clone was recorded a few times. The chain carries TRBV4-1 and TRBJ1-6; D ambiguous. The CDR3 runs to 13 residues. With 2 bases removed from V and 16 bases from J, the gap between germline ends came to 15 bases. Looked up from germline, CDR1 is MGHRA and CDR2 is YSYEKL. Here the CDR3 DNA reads TGCGCCAGCAGCCAATTTGGAGGAGAGCAACTCCACTTT. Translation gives CASSQFGGEQLHF.

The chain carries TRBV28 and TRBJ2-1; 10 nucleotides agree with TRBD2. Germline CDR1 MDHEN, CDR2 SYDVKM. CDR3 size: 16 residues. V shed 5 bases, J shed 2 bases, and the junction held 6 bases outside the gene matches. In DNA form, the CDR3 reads TGTGCCAGCAGTCCCGGCCTAGCGGGGGCCTACAATGAGCAGTTCTTC. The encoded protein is CASSPGLAGAYNEQFF.

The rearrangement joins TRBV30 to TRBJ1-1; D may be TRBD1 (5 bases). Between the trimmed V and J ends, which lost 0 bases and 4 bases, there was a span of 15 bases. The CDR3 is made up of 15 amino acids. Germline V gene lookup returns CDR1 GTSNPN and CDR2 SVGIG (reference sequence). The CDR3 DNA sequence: TGTGCCTGGAGTGTACCCCTACAGGTAACCACTGAAGCTTTCTTT. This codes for CAWSVPLQVTTEAFF.

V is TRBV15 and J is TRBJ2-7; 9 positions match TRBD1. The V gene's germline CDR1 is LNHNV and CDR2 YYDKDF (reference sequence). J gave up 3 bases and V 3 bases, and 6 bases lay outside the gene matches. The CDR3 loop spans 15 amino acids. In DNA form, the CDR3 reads TGTGCCACCAGCAGCCTCGGGACAGGGATCTACGAGCAGTACTTC. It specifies CATSSLGTGIYEQYF.